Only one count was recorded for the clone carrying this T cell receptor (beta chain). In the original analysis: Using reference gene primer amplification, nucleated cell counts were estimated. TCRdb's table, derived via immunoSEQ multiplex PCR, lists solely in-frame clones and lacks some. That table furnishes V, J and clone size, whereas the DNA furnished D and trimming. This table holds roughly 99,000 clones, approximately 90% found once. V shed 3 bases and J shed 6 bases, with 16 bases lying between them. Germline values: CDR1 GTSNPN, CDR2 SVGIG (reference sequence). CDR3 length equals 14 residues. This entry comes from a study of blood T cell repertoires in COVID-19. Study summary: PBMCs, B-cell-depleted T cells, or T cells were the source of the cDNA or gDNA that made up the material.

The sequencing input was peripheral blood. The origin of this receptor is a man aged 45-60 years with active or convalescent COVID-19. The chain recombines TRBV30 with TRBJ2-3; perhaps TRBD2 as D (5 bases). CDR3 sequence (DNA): TGTGCCTGGAGCCGGGGAGAGTCGGGGGATACGCAGTATTTT. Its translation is CAWSRGESGDTQYF.